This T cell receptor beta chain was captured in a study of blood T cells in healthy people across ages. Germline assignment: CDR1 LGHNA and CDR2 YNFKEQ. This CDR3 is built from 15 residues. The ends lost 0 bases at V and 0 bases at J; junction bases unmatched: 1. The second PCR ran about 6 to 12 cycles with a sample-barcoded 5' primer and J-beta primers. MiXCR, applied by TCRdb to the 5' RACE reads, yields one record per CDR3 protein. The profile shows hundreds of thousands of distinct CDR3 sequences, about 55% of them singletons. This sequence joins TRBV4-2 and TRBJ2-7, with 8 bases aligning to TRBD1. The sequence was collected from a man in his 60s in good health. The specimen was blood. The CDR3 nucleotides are TGTGCCAGCAGCCAAGACGGGACAGGCTCCTACGAGCAGTACTTC. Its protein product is CASSQDGTGSYEQYF.